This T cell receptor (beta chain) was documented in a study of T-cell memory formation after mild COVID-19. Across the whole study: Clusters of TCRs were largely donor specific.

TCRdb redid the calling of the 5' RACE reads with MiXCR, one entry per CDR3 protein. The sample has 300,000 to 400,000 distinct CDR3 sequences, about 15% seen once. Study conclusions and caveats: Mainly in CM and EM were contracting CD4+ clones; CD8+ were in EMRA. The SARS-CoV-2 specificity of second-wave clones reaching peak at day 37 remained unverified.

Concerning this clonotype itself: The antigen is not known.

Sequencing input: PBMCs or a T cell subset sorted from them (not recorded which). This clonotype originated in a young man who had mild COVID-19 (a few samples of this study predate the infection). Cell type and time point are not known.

This chain's CDR3 is CASSLRYQTEAFF. The CDR3 DNA is TGCGCCAGCAGCTTGAGGTATCAGACTGAAGCTTTCTTT. The chain links TRBV5-1 to TRBJ1-1; D is ambiguous. CDR1 is SGHRS, CDR2 YFSETQ, per germline. With 1 base removed from V and 5 bases from J, the gap between germline ends came to 9 bases. This CDR3 has 13 residues.